Below are 21 T cell receptor beta chains sequenced from a single sample in a study of metastatic and nonmetastatic thyroid tumors. TCRdb re-clonotyped the PCR reads through MiXCR. The sample gives just over 15,000 clones, over 3.5% of which show up once; more than 20% is in the top ten. All patients were untreated before thyroid surgery. Material: tumor tissue. These TCRs come from a female donor with papillary thyroid cancer or a benign thyroid nodule (not recorded which). Some clones in this sample may be carry-over from other donors' samples.

In this sample, this clone turned up a few times. The chain links TRBV6-1 to TRBJ2-1, with 11 bases matching TRBD2. V shed 3 bases, J shed 15 bases, and the junction held 10 bases outside the gene matches. This CDR3 is 14 amino acids long. Germline values: CDR1 MNHNS, CDR2 SASEGT. CDR3: CASSDSGRALQGFF. The CDR3 coding sequence is TGTGCCAGCAGTGATAGCGGGAGGGCCTTGCAGGGGTTCTTC.

By frequency in the sample, this clone is large. This chain uses TRBV19 with TRBJ2-7, with a possible D match to TRBD1 (5 bases). Germline V gene sequence: CDR1 LNHDA, CDR2 SQIVND (reference sequence). The CDR3 is 16 amino acids. Trimming removed 2 bases at V and 4 bases at J, with 18 bases between. This chain's CDR3 is CASSIRSEGVRYEQYF. DNA of the CDR3: TGTGCCAGTAGTATACGGTCCGAAGGGGTGAGGTACGAGCAGTACTTC.

This clone was recorded a few times. This chain connects TRBV29-1 to TRBJ2-6; the match to TRBD2 covers 7 bases. Trimming removed 4 bases from V and 2 bases from J; junction bases left unmatched: 2. Germline V gene lookup returns CDR1 SQVTM and CDR2 ANQGSEA. The CDR3 contains 14 residues. The CDR3 region is CSVGGGAGANVLTF. CDR3 DNA sequence: TGCAGCGTTGGGGGAGGGGCTGGGGCCAACGTCCTGACTTTC.

The chain links TRBV20-1 to TRBJ1-2; 8 bases fit TRBD1. The germline CDR1 and CDR2 sequences are DFQATT and SNEGSKA (reference sequence). The CDR3 is made up of 13 amino acids. J gave up 8 bases and V 5 bases, and 10 bases lay outside the gene matches. This CDR3 reads CSAETQTGEGYTF. In DNA, the CDR3 is TGCAGTGCTGAAACCCAGACAGGGGAGGGCTACACCTTC.

V gene TRBV6-2 or TRBV6-3 combines with J gene TRBJ2-1, with 7 bases aligning to TRBD2. The germline V gene has CDR1 MNHEY and CDR2 SVGEGT. Trimming at V came to 6 bases and at J to 4 bases, leaving 15 bases not matched to a gene. The CDR3 covers 17 residues. CDR3 coding DNA: TGTGCCAGCAGCCAGGGCCCCTTTGCCGGGAGGTACAATGAGCAGTTCTTC. Translation gives CASSQGPFAGRYNEQFF.

This clone is medium-sized within its sample. The chain couples TRBV7-9 to TRBJ2-7, with D hard to call. The V end lost 6 bases, the J end lost 3 bases, and 9 bases lay between the germline ends. This CDR3 contains 12 residues. Germline CDR1 SEHNR, CDR2 FQNEAQ (reference sequence). CDR3 residues: CASSFNLYEQYF. In DNA form, the CDR3 reads TGTGCCAGCAGTTTTAACCTCTACGAGCAGTACTTC. The complete variable domain, with remaining parts taken from reference TRBV7-9 and TRBJ2-7, reads DTGVSQNPRHKITKRGQNVTFRCDPISEHNRLYWYRQTLGQGPEFLTYFQNEAQLEKSRLLSDRFSAERPKGSFSTLEIQRTEQGDSAMYLCASSFNLYEQYFGPGTRLTVT.

About this clone: One junction end does not reproduce the germline sequence, and a read error may be involved. This chain connects TRBV19 to TRBJ2-7; D may be TRBD1 (6 bases). Germline CDR1 LNHDA, CDR2 SQIVND (reference sequence). The length of the CDR3 is 14 residues. As DNA, the CDR3 is TGTACCAGTAGTATAGGCAGGGGATTCGGCGAGCAGTACTTC. Translating gives CTSSIGRGFGEQYF.

This rearrangement joins TRBV19 to TRBJ1-5; D is uncertain. The CDR3 has 17 amino acids. Germline values: CDR1 LNHDA, CDR2 SQIVND (reference sequence). V lost 3 bases and J lost 2, with 17 bases in between. The CDR3 DNA reads TGTGCCAGTAGTATTGGTGCTTTGTGGGCCCGCAATCAGCCCCAGCATTTT. As protein: CASSIGALWARNQPQHF. Supplemented by reference TRBV19 and TRBJ1-5, the full variable domain reads DGGITQSPKYLFRKEGQNVTLSCEQNLNHDAMYWYRQDPGQGLRLIYYSQIVNDFQKGDIAEGYSVSREKKESFPLTVTSAQKNPTAFYLCASSIGALWARNQPQHFGDGTRLSIL.

This clone was observed a handful of times. The rearrangement joins TRBV24-1 to TRBJ2-2; TRBD1 agrees at 9 bases. V lost 4 bases to trimming and J lost 7 bases; unmatched junction nucleotides: 9. From germline, CDR1 is KGHDR and CDR2 SFDVKD. The CDR3 extends over 16 amino acids. This CDR3 is CATSEQGQGKVGELFF. In DNA form, the CDR3 reads TGTGCCACCAGTGAGCAGGGACAGGGAAAGGTCGGGGAGCTGTTTTTT.

The V gene is TRBV6-1, the J gene TRBJ2-2; 10 bases are a match to TRBD1. V lost 6 bases and J lost 4; bases outside the gene matches: 5. The CDR3 extends over 15 amino acids. Germline V gene lookup returns CDR1 MNHNS and CDR2 SASEGT. CDR3 nucleotide sequence: TGTGCCAGCAGGCGACAGGGGGCGAGCACCGGGGAGCTGTTTTTT. This gives the protein CASRRQGASTGELFF.

The rearrangement links TRBV2 to TRBJ2-1; the match to TRBD2 covers 16 bases. This CDR3 is built from 17 residues. CDR1 and CDR2 from the germline V gene are SNHLY and FYNNEI. Trimming took 7 bases from V and 2 from J; bases not matched to a gene: 5. Here the CDR3 DNA reads TGTGCCAGCATGGGGACTAGCGGGAGGGCGGCCTACAATGAGCAGTTCTTC. This translates into CASMGTSGRAAYNEQFF.

This clone was counted a few times. The J gene is TRBJ2-7, the V gene TRBV11-3; a weak D match, TRBD1 (7 bases). With 1 base removed from V and 5 bases from J, the gap between germline ends came to 15 bases. This CDR3 has 15 amino acids. From germline, CDR1 is SGHNT and CDR2 YENEEA. CDR3 protein: CASSLGGTVLNEQYF. DNA for the CDR3: TGTGCCAGCAGCTTAGGCGGGACAGTCCTTAACGAGCAGTACTTC.

This clone has just a few counts. The V and J genes are TRBV6-1 and TRBJ1-2; 9 nucleotides match TRBD1. The CDR3 runs 15 residues. CDR1 and CDR2 (germline): MNHNS, SASEGT. J was trimmed by 8 bases and V by 2 bases; bases with no gene match: 9. The CDR3 loop reads CASSEPGQGSQGYTF. The DNA of the CDR3 is TGTGCCAGCAGTGAACCGGGACAGGGATCGCAGGGCTACACCTTC.

The chain recombines TRBV6-1 with TRBJ1-2; TRBD1 is a possible D gene (5 bases). The germline gives CDR1 MNHNS, CDR2 SASEGT. The CDR3 is 13 residues long. Trimming took 6 bases from V and 3 from J, leaving 11 bases between them. The CDR3 spells CASSRQRDYGYTF. As DNA, the CDR3 is TGTGCCAGCAGCAGACAGCGGGACTATGGCTACACCTTC.

This rearrangement joins TRBV14 to TRBJ1-2; TRBD1 matches 8 bases. J lost 4 bases, V lost 0 bases, and 10 bases had no gene match. Germline CDR1 and CDR2: SGHDN and FVKESK. This CDR3 comprises 17 residues. CDR3: CASSQDTGGRGLYGYTF. CDR3 coding DNA: TGTGCCAGCAGCCAAGATACTGGGGGCAGGGGGCTCTATGGCTACACCTTC.

The genes are TRBV6-1 and TRBJ2-7; 8 bases are shared with TRBD1. Germline trimming cut 1 base from V and 10 bases from J; bases unmatched to any gene: 6. The CDR3 totals 13 residues. Germline CDR1 is MNHNS and CDR2 is SASEGT. CDR3 sequence (DNA): TGTGCCAGCAGTGAAGAACTGACAGGGGAACAGTACTTC. It specifies CASSEELTGEQYF.

The chain is built from TRBV19 and TRBJ1-3, with D possibly matching TRBD1 (5 bases). V was cut by 2 bases and J by 2 bases, with 7 bases left in between. This CDR3 has 14 amino acids. The germline CDR1 and CDR2 sequences are LNHDA and SQIVND (reference sequence). CDR3 sequence (DNA): TGTGCCAGTAGTATATCGGGACCTGGAAACACCATATATTTT. Translation gives CASSISGPGNTIYF. Using reference TRBV19 and TRBJ1-3 for the parts outside the CDR3, the full variable domain is DGGITQSPKYLFRKEGQNVTLSCEQNLNHDAMYWYRQDPGQGLRLIYYSQIVNDFQKGDIAEGYSVSREKKESFPLTVTSAQKNPTAFYLCASSISGPGNTIYFGEGSWLTVV.

Relative to its sample, this clone is large (0.1 to 1%). The chain couples TRBV27 to TRBJ2-7, with 12 bases that match TRBD2. There are 15 residues in the CDR3. From germline, CDR1 is MNHEY and CDR2 SMNVEV (reference sequence). J lost 6 bases, V lost 2 bases, and 5 bases had no gene match. DNA of the CDR3: TGTGCCAGCAGTTTACGGACTAGCGGGATAGGCGAGCAGTACTTC. It codes for CASSLRTSGIGEQYF.

The rearrangement uses TRBV6-2 or TRBV6-3 and TRBJ1-1, with no clear D. There are 14 residues in the CDR3. From germline, CDR1 is MNHEY and CDR2 SVGEGT. The V gene lost 7 bases and the J gene lost 1 base, with 13 bases spanning the gap. The CDR3 is CASTEGPANTEAFF. CDR3 bases: TGTGCCAGCACCGAAGGACCAGCGAACACTGAAGCTTTCTTT.

The gene calls are TRBV6-2 or TRBV6-3 and TRBJ2-1; TRBD2 might be the D (6 bases). Germline assignment: CDR1 MNHEY and CDR2 SVGEGT. V dropped 10 bases and J dropped 7 bases, with 20 bases sitting between them. The CDR3 has 14 residues. Here the CDR3 DNA reads TGTGCCATCAACCGGGAGTTGAAAGGGAATGAGCAGTTCTTC. Translation: CAINRELKGNEQFF.

This clone was seen many times. The V call is TRBV28, the J call TRBJ2-1, with TRBD2 identical over 13 bases. This CDR3 comprises 20 residues. With V trimmed by 2 bases and J by 3 bases, 13 bases remained unmatched. CDR1 MDHEN and CDR2 SYDVKM come from the germline V gene. The CDR3 DNA sequence: TGTGCCAGCAGTTTACTTTTACTAGCGGGAGGGAAAGGGTACTACAATGAGCAGTTCTTC. The encoded protein is CASSLLLLAGGKGYYNEQFF.